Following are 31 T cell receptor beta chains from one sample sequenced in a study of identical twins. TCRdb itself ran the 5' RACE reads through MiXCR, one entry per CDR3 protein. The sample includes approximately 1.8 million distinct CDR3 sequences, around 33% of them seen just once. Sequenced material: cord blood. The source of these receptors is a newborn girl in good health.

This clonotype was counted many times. The CDR3 loop reads CASSVMGQGATDTQYF. The CDR3 nucleotides read TGCGCCAGCAGCGTGATGGGACAGGGGGCAACAGATACGCAGTATTTT. The chain is built from TRBV5-1 and TRBJ2-3; 12 bases fit TRBD1. CDR3 length: 16 amino acids. From germline, CDR1 is SGHRS and CDR2 YFSETQ. After removal of 4 bases from V and 3 bases from J, the junction contained 6 bases not matched to a gene.

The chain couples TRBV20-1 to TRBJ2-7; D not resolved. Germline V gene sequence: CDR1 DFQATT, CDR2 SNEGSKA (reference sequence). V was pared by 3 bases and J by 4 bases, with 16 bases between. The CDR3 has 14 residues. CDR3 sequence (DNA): TGCAGTGCTAGCTACGCGACTCCCTCTTACGAGCAGTACTTC. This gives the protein CSASYATPSYEQYF.

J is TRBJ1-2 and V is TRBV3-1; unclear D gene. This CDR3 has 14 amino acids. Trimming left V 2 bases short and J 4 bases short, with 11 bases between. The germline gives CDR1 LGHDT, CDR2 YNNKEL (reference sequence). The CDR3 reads CASSQSFSPYGYTF. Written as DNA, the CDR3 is TGTGCCAGCAGCCAAAGCTTCTCACCCTATGGCTACACCTTC. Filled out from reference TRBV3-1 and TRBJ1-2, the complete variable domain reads DTAVSQTPKYLVTQMGNDKSIKCEQNLGHDTMYWYKQDSKKFLKIMFSYNNKELIINETVPNRFSPKSPDKAHLNLHINSLELGDSAVYFCASSQSFSPYGYTFGSGTRLTVV.

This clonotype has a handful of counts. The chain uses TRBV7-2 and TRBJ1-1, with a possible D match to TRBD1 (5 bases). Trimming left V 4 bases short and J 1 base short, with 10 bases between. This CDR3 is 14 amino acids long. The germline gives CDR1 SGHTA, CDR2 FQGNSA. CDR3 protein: CASSWGPSNTEAFF. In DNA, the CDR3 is TGTGCCAGCAGCTGGGGACCGTCGAACACTGAAGCTTTCTTT.

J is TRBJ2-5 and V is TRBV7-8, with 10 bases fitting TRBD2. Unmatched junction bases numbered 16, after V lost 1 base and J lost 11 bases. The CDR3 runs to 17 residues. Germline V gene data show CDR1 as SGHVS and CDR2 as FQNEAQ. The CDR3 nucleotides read TGTGCCAGCAGCTTAGTTCAGCTGAAGCTAGCGGGAGCTGAGCAGTACTTC. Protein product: CASSLVQLKLAGAEQYF. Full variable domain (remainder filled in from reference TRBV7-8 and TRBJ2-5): GAGVSQSPRYKVAKRGQDVALRCDPISGHVSLFWYQQALGQGPEFLTYFQNEAQLDKSGLPSDRFFAERPEGSVSTLKIQRTQQEDSAVYLCASSLVQLKLAGAEQYFGPGTRLLVL.

In DNA, the CDR3 is TGTGCCAGCAGCTTAGGCCAAGTCCCGAACACTGAAGCTTTCTTT. Amino acid sequence: CASSLGQVPNTEAFF. The genes are TRBV7-9 and TRBJ1-1; D is ambiguous. This CDR3 comprises 15 residues. Trimming pared 1 base from V and 1 base from J, leaving 10 bases between. Per germline, CDR1 SEHNR and CDR2 FQNEAQ (reference sequence). The variable domain in full, with the rest retrieved from reference TRBV7-9 and TRBJ1-1, is DTGVSQNPRHKITKRGQNVTFRCDPISEHNRLYWYRQTLGQGPEFLTYFQNEAQLEKSRLLSDRFSAERPKGSFSTLEIQRTEQGDSAMYLCASSLGQVPNTEAFFGQGTRLTVV.

CDR3 protein: CSARWPKGGPTNEKLFF. CDR3 coding DNA: TGCAGTGCTAGATGGCCAAAAGGGGGCCCAACTAATGAAAAACTGTTTTTT. The chain is built from TRBV20-1 and TRBJ1-4; 7 positions agree with TRBD1. Germline loops: CDR1 DFQATT, CDR2 SNEGSKA (reference sequence). This CDR3 is built from 17 residues. J lost 0 bases, V lost 2 bases, and 9 bases had no gene match.

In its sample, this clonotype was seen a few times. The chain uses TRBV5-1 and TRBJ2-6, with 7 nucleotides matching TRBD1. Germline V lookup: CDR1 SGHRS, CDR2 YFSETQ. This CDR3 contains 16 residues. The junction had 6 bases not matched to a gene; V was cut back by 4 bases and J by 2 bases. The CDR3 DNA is TGCGCCAGCAGCATGCCGCAGGGGGCTGGGGCCAACGTCCTGACTTTC. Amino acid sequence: CASSMPQGAGANVLTF.

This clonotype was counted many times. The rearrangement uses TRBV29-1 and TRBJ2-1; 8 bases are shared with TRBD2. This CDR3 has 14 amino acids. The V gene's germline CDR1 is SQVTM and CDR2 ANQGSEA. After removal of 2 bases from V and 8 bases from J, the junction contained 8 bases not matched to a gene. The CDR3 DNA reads TGCAGCGTTGAAATGAGCGGGAGCCTCTATGAGCAGTTCTTC. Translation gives CSVEMSGSLYEQFF.

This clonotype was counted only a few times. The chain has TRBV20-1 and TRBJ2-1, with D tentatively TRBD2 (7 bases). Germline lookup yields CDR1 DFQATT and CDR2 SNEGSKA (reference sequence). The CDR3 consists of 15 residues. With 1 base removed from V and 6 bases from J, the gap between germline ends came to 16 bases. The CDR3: CSARVGGGFSNEQFF. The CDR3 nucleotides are TGCAGTGCTAGAGTGGGGGGGGGCTTCTCCAATGAGCAGTTCTTC.

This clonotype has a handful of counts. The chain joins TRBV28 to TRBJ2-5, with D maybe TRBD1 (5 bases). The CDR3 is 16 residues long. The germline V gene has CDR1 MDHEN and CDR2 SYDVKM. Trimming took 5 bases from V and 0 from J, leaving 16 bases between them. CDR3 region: CASSAYLQGDQETQYF. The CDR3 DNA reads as TGTGCCAGCAGTGCGTACCTCCAGGGTGACCAAGAGACCCAGTACTTC.

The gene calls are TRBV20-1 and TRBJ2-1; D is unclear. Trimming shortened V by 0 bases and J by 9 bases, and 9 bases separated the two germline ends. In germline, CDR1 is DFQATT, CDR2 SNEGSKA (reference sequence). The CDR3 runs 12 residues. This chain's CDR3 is CSARDLRAEQFF. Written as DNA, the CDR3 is TGCAGTGCTAGAGATTTAAGGGCTGAGCAGTTCTTC.

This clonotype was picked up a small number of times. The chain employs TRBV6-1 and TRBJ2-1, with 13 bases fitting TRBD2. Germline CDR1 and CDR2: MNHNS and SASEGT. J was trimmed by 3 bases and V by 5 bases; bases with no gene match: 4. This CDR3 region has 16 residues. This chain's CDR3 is CASSRTSGSFYNEQFF. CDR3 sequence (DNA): TGTGCCAGCAGTAGGACTAGCGGGAGCTTCTACAATGAGCAGTTCTTC.

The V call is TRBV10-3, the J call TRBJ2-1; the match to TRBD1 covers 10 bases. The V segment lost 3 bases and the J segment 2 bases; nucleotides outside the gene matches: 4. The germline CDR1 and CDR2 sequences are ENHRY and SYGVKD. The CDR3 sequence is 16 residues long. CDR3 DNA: TGTGCCATCAGTGACCTGGACAGGGGGACCTACAATGAGCAGTTCTTC. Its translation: CAISDLDRGTYNEQFF.

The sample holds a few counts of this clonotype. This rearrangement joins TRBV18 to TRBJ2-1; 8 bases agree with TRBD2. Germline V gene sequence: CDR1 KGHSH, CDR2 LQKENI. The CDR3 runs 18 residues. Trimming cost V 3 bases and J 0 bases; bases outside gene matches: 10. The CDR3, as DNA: TGTGCCAGCTCACCGTTGGTAGCGGGGACAAGCTCCTACAATGAGCAGTTCTTC. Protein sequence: CASSPLVAGTSSYNEQFF. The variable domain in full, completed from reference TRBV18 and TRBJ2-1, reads NAGVMQNPRHLVRRRGQEARLRCSPMKGHSHVYWYRQLPEEGLKFMVYLQKENIIDESGMPKERFSAEFPKEGPSILRIQQVVRGDSAAYFCASSPLVAGTSSYNEQFFGPGTRLTVL.

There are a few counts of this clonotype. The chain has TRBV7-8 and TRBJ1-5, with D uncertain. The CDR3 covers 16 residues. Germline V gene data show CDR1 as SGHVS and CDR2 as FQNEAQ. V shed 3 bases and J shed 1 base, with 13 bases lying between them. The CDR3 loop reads CASSFLDPRSNQPQHF. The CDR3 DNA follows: TGTGCCAGCAGCTTTCTCGACCCAAGGAGCAATCAGCCCCAGCATTTT.

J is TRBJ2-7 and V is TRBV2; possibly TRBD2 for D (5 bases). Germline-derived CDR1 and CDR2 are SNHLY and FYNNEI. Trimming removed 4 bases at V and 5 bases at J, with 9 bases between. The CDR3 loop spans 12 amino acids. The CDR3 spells CASSADYNEQYF. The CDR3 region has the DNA TGTGCCAGCAGTGCCGACTACAACGAGCAGTACTTC. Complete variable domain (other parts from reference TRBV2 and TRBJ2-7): EPEVTQTPSHQVTQMGQEVILRCVPISNHLYFYWYRQILGQKVEFLVSFYNNEISEKSEIFDDQFSVERPDGSNFTLKIRSTKLEDSAMYFCASSADYNEQYFGPGTRLTVT.

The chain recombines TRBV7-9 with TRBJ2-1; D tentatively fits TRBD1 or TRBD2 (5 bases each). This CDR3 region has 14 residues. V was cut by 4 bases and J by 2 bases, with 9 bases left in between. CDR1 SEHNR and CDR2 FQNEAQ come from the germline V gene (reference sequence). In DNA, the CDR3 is TGTGCCAGCAGCTCCGTGGGGGCCTACAATGAGCAGTTCTTC. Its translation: CASSSVGAYNEQFF.

The CDR3 loop reads CASSLRATGNTIYF. CDR3 nucleotides: TGTGCCAGCAGTTTACGGGCGACAGGAAACACCATATATTTT. The chain recombines TRBV27 with TRBJ1-3; D not resolved. Germline loops: CDR1 MNHEY, CDR2 SMNVEV (reference sequence). V lost 2 bases and J 4 bases, leaving 9 bases between the germline ends. The CDR3 is 14 amino acids.

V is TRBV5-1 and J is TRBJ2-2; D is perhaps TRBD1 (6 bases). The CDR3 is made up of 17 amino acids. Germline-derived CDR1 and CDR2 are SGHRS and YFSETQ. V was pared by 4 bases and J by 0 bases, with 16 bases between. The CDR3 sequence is CASSLIQQGPNTGELFF. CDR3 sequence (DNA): TGCGCCAGCAGCCTTATTCAACAGGGTCCGAACACCGGGGAGCTGTTTTTT. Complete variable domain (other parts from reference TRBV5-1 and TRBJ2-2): KAGVTQTPRYLIKTRGQQVTLSCSPISGHRSVSWYQQTPGQGLQFLFEYFSETQRNKGNFPGRFSGRQFSNSRSEMNVSTLELGDSALYLCASSLIQQGPNTGELFFGEGSRLTVL.

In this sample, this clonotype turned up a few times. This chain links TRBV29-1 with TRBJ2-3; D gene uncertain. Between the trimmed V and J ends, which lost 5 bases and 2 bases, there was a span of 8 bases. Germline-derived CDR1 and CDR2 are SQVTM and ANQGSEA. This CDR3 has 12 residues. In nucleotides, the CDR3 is TGCAGCGTTTCCACTACCACAGATACGCAGTATTTT. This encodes CSVSTTTDTQYF.

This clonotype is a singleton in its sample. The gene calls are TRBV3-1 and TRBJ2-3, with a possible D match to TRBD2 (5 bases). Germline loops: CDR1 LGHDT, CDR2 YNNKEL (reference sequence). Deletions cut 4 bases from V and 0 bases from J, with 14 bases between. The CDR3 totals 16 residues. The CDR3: CASSRTLFTSTDTQYF. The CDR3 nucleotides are TGTGCCAGCAGCCGGACTCTATTTACTAGCACAGATACGCAGTATTTT.

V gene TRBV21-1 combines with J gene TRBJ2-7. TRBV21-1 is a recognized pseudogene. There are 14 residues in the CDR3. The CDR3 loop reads CAKLGDPKSYEQYF. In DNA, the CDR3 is TGTGCCAAACTCGGTGATCCGAAAAGTTACGAGCAGTACTTC.

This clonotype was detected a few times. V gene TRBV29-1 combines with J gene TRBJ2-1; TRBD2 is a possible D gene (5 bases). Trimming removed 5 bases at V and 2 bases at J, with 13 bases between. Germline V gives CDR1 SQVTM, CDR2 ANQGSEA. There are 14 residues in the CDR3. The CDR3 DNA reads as TGCAGCGTTCGAACTAGACTAACCTACAATGAGCAGTTCTTC. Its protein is CSVRTRLTYNEQFF.

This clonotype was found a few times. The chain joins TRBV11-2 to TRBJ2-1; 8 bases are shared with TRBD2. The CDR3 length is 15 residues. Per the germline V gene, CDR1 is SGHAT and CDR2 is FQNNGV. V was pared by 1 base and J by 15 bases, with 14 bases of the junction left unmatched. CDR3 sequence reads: CASSLGTSFRSGPFF. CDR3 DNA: TGTGCCAGCAGCTTAGGGACTAGCTTTCGATCGGGGCCGTTCTTC. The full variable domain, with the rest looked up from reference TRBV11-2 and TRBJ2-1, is EAGVAQSPRYKIIEKRQSVAFWCNPISGHATLYWYQQILGQGPKLLIQFQNNGVVDDSQLPKDRFSAERLKGVDSTLKIQPAKLEDSAVYLCASSLGTSFRSGPFFGPGTRLTVL.

CDR3 amino acids: CSARDIYNEQFF. The CDR3, as DNA: TGCAGTGCTAGAGATATCTACAATGAGCAGTTCTTC. The V gene is TRBV20-1, the J gene TRBJ2-1; D is unclear. V was pared by 0 bases and J by 3 bases, with 3 bases between. Looked up from germline, CDR1 is DFQATT and CDR2 is SNEGSKA (reference sequence). The CDR3 runs 12 residues.

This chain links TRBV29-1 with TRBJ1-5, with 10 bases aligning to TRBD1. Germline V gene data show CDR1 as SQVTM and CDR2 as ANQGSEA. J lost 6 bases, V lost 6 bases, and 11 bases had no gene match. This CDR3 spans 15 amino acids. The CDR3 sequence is CSVKPTGGLSQPQHF. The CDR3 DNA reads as TGCAGCGTGAAGCCGACAGGGGGCTTGAGTCAGCCCCAGCATTTT.

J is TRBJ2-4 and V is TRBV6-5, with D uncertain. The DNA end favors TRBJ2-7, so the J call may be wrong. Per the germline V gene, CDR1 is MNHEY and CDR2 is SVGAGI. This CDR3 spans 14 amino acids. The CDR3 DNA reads TGTGCCAGCAGTTACCCGCACAGCCCCTACGAGCAGTACTTC. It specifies CASSYPHSPYEQYF.

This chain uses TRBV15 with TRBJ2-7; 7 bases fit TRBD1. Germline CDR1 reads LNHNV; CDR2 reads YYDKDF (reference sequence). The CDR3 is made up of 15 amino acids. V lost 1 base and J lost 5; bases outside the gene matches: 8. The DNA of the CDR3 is TGTGCCACCAGCAGAGCCGGCAGGGGGTCTCACGAGCAGTACTTC. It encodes CATSRAGRGSHEQYF.

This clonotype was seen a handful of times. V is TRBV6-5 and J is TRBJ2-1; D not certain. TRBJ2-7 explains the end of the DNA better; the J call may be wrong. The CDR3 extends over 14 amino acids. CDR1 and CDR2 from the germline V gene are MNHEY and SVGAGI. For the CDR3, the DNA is TGTGCCAGCAGTTATCGAAGGGTCTACAATGAGCAGTACTTC. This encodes CASSYRRVYNEQYF.

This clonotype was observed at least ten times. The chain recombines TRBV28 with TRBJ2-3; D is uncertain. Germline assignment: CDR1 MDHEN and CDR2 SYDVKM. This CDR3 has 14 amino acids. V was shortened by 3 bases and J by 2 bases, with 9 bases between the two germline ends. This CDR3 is CASSLADFTDTQYF. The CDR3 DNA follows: TGTGCCAGCAGTTTGGCGGATTTCACAGATACGCAGTATTTT. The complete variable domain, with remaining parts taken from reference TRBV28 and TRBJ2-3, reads DVKVTQSSRYLVKRTGEKVFLECVQDMDHENMFWYRQDPGLGLRLIYFSYDVKMKEKGDIPEGYSVSREKKERFSLILESASTNQTSMYLCASSLADFTDTQYFGPGTRLTVL.